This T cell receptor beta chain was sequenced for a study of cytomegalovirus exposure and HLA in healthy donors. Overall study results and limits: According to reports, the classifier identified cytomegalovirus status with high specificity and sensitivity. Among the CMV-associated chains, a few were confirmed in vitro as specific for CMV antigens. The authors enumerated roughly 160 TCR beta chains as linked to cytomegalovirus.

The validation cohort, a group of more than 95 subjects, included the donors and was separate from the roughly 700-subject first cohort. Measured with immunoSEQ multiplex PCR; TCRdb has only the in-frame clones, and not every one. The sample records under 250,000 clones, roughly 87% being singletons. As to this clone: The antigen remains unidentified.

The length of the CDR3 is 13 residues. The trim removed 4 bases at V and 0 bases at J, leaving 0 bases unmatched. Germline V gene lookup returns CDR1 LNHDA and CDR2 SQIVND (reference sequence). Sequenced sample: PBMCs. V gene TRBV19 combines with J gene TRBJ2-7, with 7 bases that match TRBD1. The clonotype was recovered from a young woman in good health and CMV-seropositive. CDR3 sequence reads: CASSTGGSYEQYF. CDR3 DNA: TGTGCCAGTAGTACAGGGGGCTCCTACGAGCAGTACTTC.